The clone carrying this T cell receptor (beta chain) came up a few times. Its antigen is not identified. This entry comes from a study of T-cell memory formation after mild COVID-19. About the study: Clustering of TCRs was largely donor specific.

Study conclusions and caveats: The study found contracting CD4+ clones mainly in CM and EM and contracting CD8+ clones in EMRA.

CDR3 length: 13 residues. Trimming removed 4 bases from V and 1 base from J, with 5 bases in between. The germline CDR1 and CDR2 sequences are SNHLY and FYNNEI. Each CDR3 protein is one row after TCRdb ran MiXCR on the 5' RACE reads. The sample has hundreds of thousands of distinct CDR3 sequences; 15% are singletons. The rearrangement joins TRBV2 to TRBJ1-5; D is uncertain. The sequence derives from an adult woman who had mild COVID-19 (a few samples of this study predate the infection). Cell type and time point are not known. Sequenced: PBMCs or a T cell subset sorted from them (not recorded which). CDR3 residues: CASSAPSNQPQHF. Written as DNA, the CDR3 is TGTGCCAGCAGTGCTCCCAGCAATCAGCCCCAGCATTTT.